This T cell receptor (beta chain) comes out of a study of blood T cell repertoires in COVID-19. Looking at the study overall: Researchers got acute and convalescent COVID-19 samples from the United States, Italy and Spain. Sources were T cells, B-cell-depleted T cells, or PBMCs; the material itself was cDNA or gDNA.

Germline CDR1 and CDR2: SGHRS and YFSETQ. The CDR3 is made up of 14 amino acids. Deletions cut 3 bases from V and 7 bases from J, with 13 bases between. In the authors' workflow: Estimation of nucleated cell counts relied on the amplification of reference gene primers. The data were produced by immunoSEQ multiplex PCR, yet TCRdb's version contains in-frame clones alone and is incomplete. D and trimming come from the DNA, and the V and J calls and clone size come from that table. The sample holds 75,000 to 100,000 clones; roughly four fifths are singletons and the top ten take about 7%. The rearrangement links TRBV5-1 to TRBJ1-4; D not resolved. Sequencing was performed on peripheral blood. This clonotype was sampled from a man aged 50-60 years with active or convalescent COVID-19. For the CDR3, the DNA is TGCGCCAGCAGCTACAGCCACCCAAGTGAAAAACTGTTTTTT. Translating gives CASSYSHPSEKLFF. Supplemented by reference TRBV5-1 and TRBJ1-4, the full variable domain reads KAGVTQTPRYLIKTRGQQVTLSCSPISGHRSVSWYQQTPGQGLQFLFEYFSETQRNKGNFPGRFSGRQFSNSRSEMNVSTLELGDSALYLCASSYSHPSEKLFFGSGTQLSVL.